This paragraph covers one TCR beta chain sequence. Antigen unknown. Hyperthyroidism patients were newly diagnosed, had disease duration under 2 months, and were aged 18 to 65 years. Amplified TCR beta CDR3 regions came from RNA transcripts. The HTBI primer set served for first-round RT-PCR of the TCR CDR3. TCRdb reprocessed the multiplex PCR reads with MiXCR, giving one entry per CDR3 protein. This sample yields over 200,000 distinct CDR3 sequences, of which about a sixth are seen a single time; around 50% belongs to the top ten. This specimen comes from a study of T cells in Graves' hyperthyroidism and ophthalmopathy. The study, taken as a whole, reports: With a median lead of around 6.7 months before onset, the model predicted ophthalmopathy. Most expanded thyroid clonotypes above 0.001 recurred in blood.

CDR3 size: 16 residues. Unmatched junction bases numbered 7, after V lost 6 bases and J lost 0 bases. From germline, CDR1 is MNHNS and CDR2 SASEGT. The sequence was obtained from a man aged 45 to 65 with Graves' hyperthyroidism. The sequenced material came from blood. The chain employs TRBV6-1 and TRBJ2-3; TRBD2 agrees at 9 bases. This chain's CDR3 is CASSPNSGGSTDTQYF. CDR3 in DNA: TGTGCCAGCAGCCCGAATAGCGGGGGTAGCACAGATACGCAGTATTTT.